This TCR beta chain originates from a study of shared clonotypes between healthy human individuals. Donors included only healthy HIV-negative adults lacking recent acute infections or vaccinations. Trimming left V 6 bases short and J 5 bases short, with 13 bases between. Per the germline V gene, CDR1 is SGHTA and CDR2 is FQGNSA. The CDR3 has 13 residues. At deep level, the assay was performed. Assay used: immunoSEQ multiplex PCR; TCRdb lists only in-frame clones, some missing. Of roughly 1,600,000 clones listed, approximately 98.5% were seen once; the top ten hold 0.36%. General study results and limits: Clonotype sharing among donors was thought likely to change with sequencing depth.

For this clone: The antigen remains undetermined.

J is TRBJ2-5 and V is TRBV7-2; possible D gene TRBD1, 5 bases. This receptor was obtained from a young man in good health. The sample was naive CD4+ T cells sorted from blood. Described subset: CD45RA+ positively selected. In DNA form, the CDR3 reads TGTGCCAGCAGTGGGGCTGTCTTGGAGACCCAGTACTTC. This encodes CASSGAVLETQYF.